Following are 19 T cell receptor beta chains from one sample sequenced in a study of blood T cell repertoires in COVID-19. Data came from immunoSEQ multiplex PCR; TCRdb stores just in-frame clones and leaves some out. The data show approximately 240,000 clones, approximately 90% seen once. Source material: PBMCs or T cells enriched from blood (not recorded which). All receptors derive from a woman aged 25 to 39 with acute COVID-19.

The V gene is TRBV10-3, the J gene TRBJ2-7; 7 bases map to TRBD1. J gave up 3 bases and V 6 bases, and 8 bases lay outside the gene matches. The CDR3 is 14 residues long. Germline CDR1 is ENHRY and CDR2 is SYGVKD. The CDR3 spells CAISGRGQFYEQYF. The CDR3 coding sequence is TGTGCCATCAGCGGTAGGGGACAGTTCTACGAGCAGTACTTC.

The genes are TRBV7-9 and TRBJ1-6, with 7 bases matching TRBD1. J lost 7 bases, V lost 5 bases, and 5 bases had no gene match. The CDR3 has 14 residues. Germline V CDR1 and CDR2: SEHNR, FQNEAQ (reference sequence). CDR3 region: CASSTGQMNSPLHF. The CDR3 nucleotides read TGTGCCAGCAGCACGGGACAGATGAATTCACCCCTCCACTTT.

The CDR3 loop reads CASSLELGGNTEAFF. In DNA, the CDR3 is TGTGCCAGCAGCTTGGAACTCGGCGGGAACACTGAAGCTTTCTTT. The chain employs TRBV5-4 and TRBJ1-1; D unclear. The CDR3 consists of 15 residues. CDR1 and CDR2 from the germline V gene are SGHNT and YYREEE (reference sequence). Trimming cost V 0 bases and J 1 base, with 10 bases left between them.

This sequence joins TRBV2 and TRBJ1-4, with D possibly matching TRBD1 (6 bases). This CDR3 contains 14 residues. V lost 4 bases, J lost 0 bases, and 6 bases lay in between. Germline assignment: CDR1 SNHLY and CDR2 FYNNEI. The CDR3 is CASSGTATNEKLFF. Here the CDR3 DNA reads TGTGCCAGCAGTGGGACAGCAACTAATGAAAAACTGTTTTTT.

In its sample, this clone was seen once. This rearrangement joins TRBV11-2 to TRBJ2-1; 14 positions agree with TRBD2. Per the germline V gene, CDR1 is SGHAT and CDR2 is FQNNGV. This CDR3 has 18 amino acids. The trim removed 1 base at V and 9 bases at J, leaving 11 bases unmatched. The CDR3 nucleotides read TGTGCCAGCAGCTTAGGGGTTAACTCGGGACTAGCGGGAGTTGAGCAGTTCTTC. Its translation: CASSLGVNSGLAGVEQFF. Looking up the rest from reference TRBV11-2 and TRBJ2-1 gives the full variable domain: EAGVAQSPRYKIIEKRQSVAFWCNPISGHATLYWYQQILGQGPKLLIQFQNNGVVDDSQLPKDRFSAERLKGVDSTLKIQPAKLEDSAVYLCASSLGVNSGLAGVEQFFGPGTRLTVL.

The chain links TRBV2 to TRBJ2-7; D is unclear. The ends were cut back, 4 bases at V and 6 bases at J, with 7 bases in the middle. CDR1 and CDR2 (germline): SNHLY, FYNNEI. The CDR3 is 11 amino acids. The CDR3 region has the DNA TGTGCCAGCAGTGGGGCGTTCGAGCAGTACTTC. Amino acid sequence: CASSGAFEQYF.

The chain uses TRBV11-3 and TRBJ1-4; TRBD1 aligns across 7 bases. The CDR3 is 12 residues long. The V gene's germline CDR1 is SGHNT and CDR2 YENEEA. Unmatched junction bases numbered 5, after V lost 10 bases and J lost 6 bases. The CDR3 DNA is TGTGCCACCAACGACAGGGATGAAAAACTGTTTTTT. This translates into CATNDRDEKLFF.

The chain couples TRBV5-4 to TRBJ2-5, with 9 bases identical to TRBD2. With 1 base clipped from V and 6 bases from J, the junction kept 10 bases outside the gene matches. This CDR3 contains 16 residues. CDR1 is SGHNT and CDR2 is YYREEE in the germline V gene (reference sequence). This CDR3 is CASSLWGSGGPQTQYF. The CDR3 bases are TGTGCCAGCAGCTTGTGGGGTAGCGGGGGACCCCAGACCCAGTACTTC.

The chain is built from TRBV4-3 and TRBJ2-5, with a weak D call TRBD1 (7 bases). The CDR3 consists of 16 residues. Deletions cut 2 bases from V and 4 bases from J, with 17 bases between. In germline, CDR1 is LGHNA, CDR2 YSLEER. This CDR3 reads CASSQYHRGTAETQYF. For the CDR3, the DNA is TGCGCCAGCAGCCAATACCACCGCGGGACAGCAGAGACCCAGTACTTC.

The chain couples TRBV5-6 to TRBJ2-3; D gene ambiguous. CDR1 is SGHDT, CDR2 YYEEEE, per germline. V lost 4 bases, J lost 4 bases, and 10 bases lay in between. The CDR3 loop spans 13 amino acids. The DNA of the CDR3 is TGTGCCAGCAGCACCATGCTAGCAGATACGCAGTATTTT. Encoded protein: CASSTMLADTQYF.

The rearrangement uses TRBV2 and TRBJ2-2, with D perhaps TRBD1 (6 bases). This CDR3 comprises 15 residues. The V end lost 9 bases, the J end lost 4 bases, and 18 bases lay between the germline ends. The germline V gene has CDR1 SNHLY and CDR2 FYNNEI. CDR3 DNA sequence: TGTGCCAGTTGTTTTGGGGGCGCGACCACCGGGGAGCTGTTTTTT. Translation gives CASCFGGATTGELFF.

This chain connects TRBV6-4 to TRBJ1-5; 8 positions agree with TRBD1. V shed 6 bases, J shed 3 bases, and the junction held 16 bases outside the gene matches. This CDR3 contains 18 residues. Germline V gene data show CDR1 as MRHNA and CDR2 as SNTAGT. CDR3 protein: CASRDRRGPRTNNQPQHF. CDR3 nucleotides: TGTGCCAGCAGAGACCGCAGGGGGCCGAGGACGAACAATCAGCCCCAGCATTTT.

The CDR3 sequence: CASSEDPSSYNEQFF. The CDR3 DNA sequence: TGTGCCAGCAGTGAAGACCCGAGCTCCTACAATGAGCAGTTCTTC. The chain couples TRBV6-1 to TRBJ2-1; D gene unclear. Germline values: CDR1 MNHNS, CDR2 SASEGT. V lost 1 base, J lost 0 bases, and 7 bases lay in between. This CDR3 has 15 residues.

This clone was seen just once. The chain links TRBV14 to TRBJ1-1; no reliable D call. Deletions cut 4 bases from V and 1 base from J, with 7 bases between. Germline V lookup: CDR1 SGHDN, CDR2 FVKESK. This CDR3 has 13 amino acids. In DNA form, the CDR3 reads TGTGCCAGCAGCCCCTTCAGGAACACTGAAGCTTTCTTT. Translating gives CASSPFRNTEAFF.

The V gene is TRBV7-8, the J gene TRBJ2-2; D gene ambiguous. CDR1 and CDR2 from the germline V gene are SGHVS and FQNEAQ. V dropped 6 bases and J dropped 6 bases, with 14 bases sitting between them. This CDR3 contains 14 residues. The CDR3 is CASSPRIAAGELFF. CDR3 nucleotides: TGTGCCAGCAGTCCGAGGATAGCCGCCGGGGAGCTGTTTTTT.

The rearrangement links TRBV7-8 to TRBJ2-4; D is ambiguous. The germline gives CDR1 SGHVS, CDR2 FQNEAQ. The CDR3 covers 15 residues. Trimming pared 3 bases from V and 5 bases from J, leaving 14 bases between. In DNA form, the CDR3 reads TGTGCCAGCAGCTTCGGTGCGGCGGCTCAAAACATTCAGTACTTC. Encoded protein: CASSFGAAAQNIQYF. The variable domain in full, with the rest retrieved from reference TRBV7-8 and TRBJ2-4, is GAGVSQSPRYKVAKRGQDVALRCDPISGHVSLFWYQQALGQGPEFLTYFQNEAQLDKSGLPSDRFFAERPEGSVSTLKIQRTQQEDSAVYLCASSFGAAAQNIQYFGAGTRLSVL.

CDR3 DNA sequence: TGTGCCACCAGCAGAGATCGGTCAGGGGGGTCACCCCTCCACTTT. Amino acid sequence: CATSRDRSGGSPLHF. V and J are TRBV15 and TRBJ1-6, with 7 bases that match TRBD1. The germline gives CDR1 LNHNV, CDR2 YYDKDF (reference sequence). The CDR3 contains 15 residues. The junction had 6 bases not matched to a gene; V was cut back by 0 bases and J by 10 bases.

This rearrangement joins TRBV6-5 to TRBJ2-2; D might be TRBD1 (7 bases). This CDR3 is built from 15 residues. Trimming removed 5 bases from V and 6 bases from J, with 16 bases in between. Germline CDR1 MNHEY, CDR2 SVGAGI. The CDR3 sequence: CASSPVRGVAGELFF. The CDR3 DNA follows: TGTGCCAGCAGTCCGGTCAGGGGGGTTGCCGGGGAGCTGTTTTTT.

The rearrangement links TRBV14 to TRBJ2-7; 8 nucleotides align to TRBD1. CDR3 length: 16 amino acids. J gave up 4 bases and V 4 bases, and 12 bases lay outside the gene matches. Germline V gene sequence: CDR1 SGHDN, CDR2 FVKESK. The CDR3 nucleotides read TGTGCCAGCAGCCCCCCCAGGGGGCGGCTTTGTTACGAGCAGTACTTC. It is translated as CASSPPRGRLCYEQYF.